Listed below are T cell receptor beta chains from one sample, sequenced in a study of cytomegalovirus exposure and HLA in healthy donors. The protocol was immunoSEQ multiplex PCR, while the TCRdb copy is restricted to in-frame clones and leaves out a portion. The data contain more than 75,000 clones, about four fifths of them singletons. Sequenced input: PBMCs. The receptor set was obtained from a middle-aged woman in good health and CMV-seronegative. Each CDR3 is given with its conserved first and last residue. Size values are once, few and many counts, or a class for expanded clones, and some rows have none.

once | TRBJ1-1 | TRBV7-2 | CASSSYRASRAEAFF
once | TRBJ1-6 | TRBV7-2 | CASSLHGSYNSPLHF
. | TRBJ1-1 | TRBV5-4 | CASSLGGGLGLDRDF
. | TRBJ2-1 | TRBV28 | CASRWAAGMSYNEQFF
. | TRBJ2-7 | TRBV30 | CAWNLGGAYEQYF
few | TRBJ2-7 | TRBV19 | CASSPAGDEQYF
. | TRBJ2-3 | TRBV7-3 | CASSLTPRTSGTDTQYF
. | TRBJ1-4 | TRBV19 | CASSPREEKLFF
. | TRBJ2-7 | TRBV5-1 | CASRSFVETGIYEQYF
. | TRBJ2-1 | TRBV10-3 | CAISESGDYLNEQFF
. | TRBJ1-1 | TRBV6-6 | CASNRGNTEAFF
. | TRBJ1-5 | TRBV2 | CATRGGNSNQPQHF
. | TRBJ1-3 | TRBV30 | CASRDRYYGNTIYF
once | TRBJ1-3 | TRBV7-9 | CASSSTGISGNTIYF
. | TRBJ1-3 | TRBV11-2 | CASTATGHSGNTIYF
. | TRBJ2-1 | TRBV7-7 | CASSLDLAGGRDEQFF